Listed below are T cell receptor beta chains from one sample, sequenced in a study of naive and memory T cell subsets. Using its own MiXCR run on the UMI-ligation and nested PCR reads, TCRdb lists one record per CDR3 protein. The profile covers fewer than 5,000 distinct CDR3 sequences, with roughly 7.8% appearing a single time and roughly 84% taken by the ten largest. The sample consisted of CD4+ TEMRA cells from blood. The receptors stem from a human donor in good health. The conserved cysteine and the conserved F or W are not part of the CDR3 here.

SASGRIHNEQF	TRBV20-1	TRBJ2-1
ASSRQGAHYYEQY	TRBV7-8	TRBJ2-7
ASIGPESEAF	TRBV12-3/TRBV12-4	TRBJ1-1
ASSSQAYNSPLH	TRBV28	TRBJ1-6
ASSESRGSWETQY	TRBV10-1	TRBJ2-5
ASSLAAGWSLSTDTQY	TRBV7-6	TRBJ2-3
ATSWAAGGPDEQF	TRBV24-1	TRBJ2-1
ASRITGDNEQF	TRBV6-2/TRBV6-3	TRBJ2-1
ASSLRSRDTQY	TRBV5-6	TRBJ2-3
ASSLAGGEIKNIQY	TRBV5-5	TRBJ2-4
ASSSSSSAYNEQF	TRBV7-2	TRBJ2-1
ASSQSRQARGAF	TRBV2	TRBJ1-1
ATSDSGQPQH	TRBV24-1	TRBJ1-5
SARVLGLNSNQPQH	TRBV20-1	TRBJ1-5
ASSSSGTETQY	TRBV7-9	TRBJ2-5
ASTYGPPGAGANVLT	TRBV6-2/TRBV6-3	TRBJ2-6
ASSSPSGRARVEQY	TRBV5-5	TRBJ2-7
ASSLEERLAGVGREQY	TRBV7-2	TRBJ2-7
ASSYPVRRAGSSGANVLT	TRBV6-2/TRBV6-3	TRBJ2-6
ASSQRDRGLNEQF	TRBV3-1	TRBJ2-1
ASSQGETQY	TRBV3-1	TRBJ2-5
ASLLGAGNYEQY	TRBV6-6	TRBJ2-7
ASSRLAGCSGANVLT	TRBV7-2	TRBJ2-6